This passage covers 18 T cell receptor beta chains from one sample sequenced in a study of T cell responses to AZD1222 COVID-19 vaccine. Produced via immunoSEQ multiplex PCR; TCRdb's table is partial and in-frame only. The sample records about 100,000 clones, nearly 95% being singletons. The sequencing used peripheral blood, collected on day 0 of AZD1222 vaccination. The receptors here all came from an adult in good health.

This clone appeared once. J is TRBJ1-4 and V is TRBV28, with TRBD1 matching over 7 bases. V was pared by 5 bases and J by 0 bases, with 6 bases of the junction left unmatched. The length of the CDR3 is 16 residues. CDR1 is MDHEN, CDR2 SYDVKM, per germline. CDR3 in DNA: TGTGCCAGCAGTACTCCTGACAGGGCAACTAATGAAAAACTGTTTTTT. Translated, it gives CASSTPDRATNEKLFF.

The rearrangement uses TRBV11-1 and TRBJ2-7, with 7 bases that match TRBD1. The CDR3 extends over 15 amino acids. Trimming at V came to 5 bases and at J to 7 bases, leaving 14 bases not matched to a gene. Germline CDR1 reads SGHAT; CDR2 reads FQDESV (reference sequence). DNA for the CDR3: TGTGCCAGCAGCACTACCAGACAGGGCTCAGGAGAGCAGTACTTC. Translated, it gives CASSTTRQGSGEQYF.

This chain links TRBV19 with TRBJ2-1; 11 bases line up with TRBD2. V lost 10 bases to trimming and J lost 8 bases; unmatched junction nucleotides: 22. Germline loops: CDR1 LNHDA, CDR2 SQIVND (reference sequence). This CDR3 is built from 18 residues. Written as DNA, the CDR3 is TGTGCCACCTCGCGGGGTAGCGGGAGGGCCGGGAGGTGGGATGAGCAGTTCTTC. Its translation is CATSRGSGRAGRWDEQFF.

This clone has more than one count but fewer than ten. The chain is built from TRBV27 and TRBJ1-6; possible D gene TRBD1, 6 bases. CDR3 length equals 15 residues. The V end was cut by 5 bases, the J end by 2 bases, with 10 bases between. The germline CDR1 and CDR2 sequences are MNHEY and SMNVEV (reference sequence). CDR3 loop: CASSTQGTYNSPLHF. The CDR3 DNA reads as TGTGCCAGCAGTACCCAGGGGACCTATAATTCACCCCTCCACTTT.

This chain joins TRBV6-5 and TRBJ2-7, with TRBD1 matching over 11 bases. The germline CDR1 and CDR2 sequences are MNHEY and SVGAGI. The CDR3 is 14 amino acids. J was trimmed by 4 bases and V by 6 bases; bases with no gene match: 5. The DNA for the CDR3 is TGTGCCAGCAGAAAAGGACAGGGGGCTTACGAGCAGTACTTC. Protein: CASRKGQGAYEQYF.

This clone was seen only once. The V call is TRBV10-3, the J call TRBJ2-7; D is unresolved. Between the trimmed V and J ends, which lost 10 bases and 4 bases, there was a span of 20 bases. The CDR3 is 14 amino acids. Germline V CDR1 and CDR2: ENHRY, SYGVKD. As DNA, the CDR3 is TGTGCCACCGGCAGCCCAGCTACGCCTTACGAGCAGTACTTC. Translating gives CATGSPATPYEQYF.

The rearrangement uses TRBV27 and TRBJ1-4; TRBD1 agrees at 7 bases. Germline values: CDR1 MNHEY, CDR2 SMNVEV (reference sequence). V lost 6 bases to trimming and J lost 2 bases; unmatched junction nucleotides: 6. The CDR3 contains 15 residues. The CDR3 protein is CASSRGQATNEKLFF. CDR3 nucleotides: TGTGCCAGCAGCCGCGGACAGGCGACTAATGAAAAACTGTTTTTT.

The CDR3 sequence is CASTGVQETQYF. The DNA of the CDR3 is TGTGCCAGCACCGGGGTTCAAGAGACCCAGTACTTC. The V call is TRBV6-5, the J call TRBJ2-5, with D possibly matching TRBD2 (5 bases). Trimming removed 7 bases from V and 2 bases from J, with 8 bases in between. Germline CDR1 and CDR2: MNHEY and SVGAGI. The CDR3 contains 12 residues.

The chain combines TRBV14 with TRBJ2-4, with no clear D. Germline V CDR1 and CDR2: SGHDN, FVKESK. Trimming shortened V by 4 bases and J by 2 bases, and 15 bases separated the two germline ends. This CDR3 contains 16 residues. In DNA form, the CDR3 reads TGTGCCAGCAGCCCCCGTGGGGATTTAACCAAAAACATTCAGTACTTC. It specifies CASSPRGDLTKNIQYF.

The rearrangement links TRBV9 to TRBJ2-1; 9 bases match TRBD2. CDR1 and CDR2 from the germline V gene are SGDLS and YYNGEE. The CDR3 consists of 15 residues. The J segment lost 7 bases and the V segment lost 3 bases, leaving 8 bases of the junction unmatched. Here the CDR3 DNA reads TGTGCCAGCAGCGCCACTAGCGGGTTTGTGAATGAGCAGTTCTTC. Amino acids: CASSATSGFVNEQFF.

The rearrangement links TRBV5-6 to TRBJ2-7; 7 positions agree with TRBD1. Germline V gives CDR1 SGHDT, CDR2 YYEEEE. The CDR3 is made up of 15 amino acids. V trimming: 0 bases; J trimming: 2 bases; junction bases outside the gene matches: 5. The CDR3 DNA is TGTGCCAGCAGCTTGGGTGGGACAGCTACCTACGAGCAGTACTTC. This codes for CASSLGGTATYEQYF. Together with reference TRBV5-6 and TRBJ2-7, the CDR3 gives the full variable domain: DAGVTQSPTHLIKTRGQQVTLRCSPKSGHDTVSWYQQALGQGPQFIFQYYEEEERQRGNFPDRFSGHQFPNYSSELNVNALLLGDSALYLCASSLGGTATYEQYFGPGTRLTVT.

This chain uses TRBV19 with TRBJ2-3, with unresolved D. The ends were cut back, 0 bases at V and 4 bases at J, with 5 bases in the middle. This CDR3 spans 13 amino acids. Germline V gives CDR1 LNHDA, CDR2 SQIVND (reference sequence). The chain's CDR3 is CASSIEVADTQYF. DNA of the CDR3: TGTGCCAGTAGTATAGAGGTGGCAGATACGCAGTATTTT.

This clone was observed a single time. The chain recombines TRBV28 with TRBJ2-4; no firm D call. Germline CDR1 is MDHEN and CDR2 is SYDVKM. Trimming shortened V by 0 bases and J by 2 bases, and 11 bases separated the two germline ends. The CDR3 loop spans 16 amino acids. The CDR3: CASSLWGLETKNIQYF. In DNA form, the CDR3 reads TGTGCCAGCAGTTTATGGGGGTTGGAAACCAAAAACATTCAGTACTTC.

This clone was recorded once. The chain combines TRBV3-1 (or the pseudogene TRBV3-2) with TRBJ2-4; D uncertain. Per the germline V gene, CDR1 is LGHDT and CDR2 is YNNKEL (reference sequence). CDR3 length: 13 residues. The V end was cut by 4 bases, the J end by 3 bases, with 7 bases between. The DNA of the CDR3 is TGTGCCAGCAGCCCGAATGGCAAAAACATTCAGTACTTC. It specifies CASSPNGKNIQYF.

V is TRBV19 and J is TRBJ2-6; D not resolved. Trimming took off 7 bases at V and 0 bases at J, with 13 bases between the two ends. The CDR3 covers 16 residues. Germline CDR1 is LNHDA and CDR2 is SQIVND (reference sequence). DNA of the CDR3: TGTGCCAGTATATCAGGCATTGGCTCTGGGGCCAACGTCCTGACTTTC. It specifies CASISGIGSGANVLTF.

This chain joins TRBV28 and TRBJ1-1; tentatively, D is TRBD1 (6 bases). V was cut by 7 bases and J by 3 bases, with 18 bases left in between. Germline V lookup: CDR1 MDHEN, CDR2 SYDVKM. The CDR3 length is 15 residues. The CDR3 nucleotides read TGTGCCAGCACCTTAAAGGGGGGTCCATACACTGAAGCTTTCTTT. Translation gives CASTLKGGPYTEAFF.

The table lists this clone with a count of one. The chain recombines TRBV11-2 with TRBJ2-5; D assignment may be TRBD1 or TRBD2 (6 bases each). The CDR3 is 15 residues long. V lost 5 bases, J lost 0 bases, and 13 bases lay in between. CDR1 is SGHAT, CDR2 FQNNGV, per germline. The chain's CDR3 is CASSARGLNQETQYF. CDR3 sequence (DNA): TGTGCCAGCAGCGCCAGGGGACTCAACCAAGAGACCCAGTACTTC. Complete variable domain (other parts from reference TRBV11-2 and TRBJ2-5): EAGVAQSPRYKIIEKRQSVAFWCNPISGHATLYWYQQILGQGPKLLIQFQNNGVVDDSQLPKDRFSAERLKGVDSTLKIQPAKLEDSAVYLCASSARGLNQETQYFGPGTRLLVL.

The chain joins TRBV4-1 to TRBJ1-5; perhaps TRBD1 as D (5 bases). CDR3 length: 16 residues. Trimming cost V 6 bases and J 0 bases, with 15 bases left between them. Germline CDR1 is MGHRA and CDR2 is YSYEKL. CDR3: CASRQAEGYSNQPQHF. CDR3 coding DNA: TGCGCCAGCAGACAGGCAGAGGGATATAGCAATCAGCCCCAGCATTTT.